The rows below give T cell receptor beta chains drawn from one sample of a study of T cell repertoires in cytomegalovirus infection. MiXCR, run by TCRdb on the reads, gives a single entry per CDR3 protein. The sample lists some 440,000 distinct CDR3 sequences; around 32% were seen once. The material sequenced was PBMCs. These receptors all come from a human donor in good health (CMV status not recorded). Some clones in this sample may be carry-over from other donors' samples. The CDR3 runs from the conserved cysteine through the conserved F or W. D genes are given only for firm matches. Some rows have no size entry. The others give once, few or many, or a class for an expanded clone.

j_gene	abundance	v_gene	d_gene	CDR3nt	CDR3aa
TRBJ1-2	.	TRBV6-1	.	TGTGCCAGCAGACCGTTACCGGGACACGAAAACTATGGCTACACCTTC	CASRPLPGHENYGYTF
TRBJ1-1	few	TRBV5-6	TRBD1	TGTGCCAGCAGCTTGGGACAGGGGATACTAGAAGCTTTCTTT	CASSLGQGILEAFF
TRBJ2-3	.	TRBV10-1	.	TGCGCCAGCAGTGAGTCTAGGGCCCCCATCGATACGCAGTATTTT	CASSESRAPIDTQYF
TRBJ2-3	few	TRBV7-9	TRBD2	TGTGCCAGCAGCTTTGAGGTGGGGACTAGCAAGTATTTT	CASSFEVGTSKYF
TRBJ2-5	many	TRBV7-2	.	TGTGCCAGCAGCTTAGGTCTCGAAGAGACCCAGTACTTC	CASSLGLEETQYF
TRBJ1-2	few	TRBV28	.	TGTGCCAGCAGGAAACAGGGAGGCTATGGCTACACCTTC	CASRKQGGYGYTF
TRBJ2-5	.	TRBV5-1	.	TGCGCCAGCAGCTTGCGGGCAGGCCAAGAGACCCAGTACTTC	CASSLRAGQETQYF
TRBJ1-5	.	TRBV12-3/TRBV12-4	.	TGTGCCAGCAGTTTACGACATACTAGCAATCAGCCCCAGCATTTT	CASSLRHTSNQPQHF
TRBJ2-7	many	TRBV7-7	.	TGTGCCAGCAGCCTCGATCCATCCTACGAGCAGTACTTC	CASSLDPSYEQYF
TRBJ1-5	.	TRBV20-1	TRBD1	TGCAGTGCTTCGACAGGGGATGATCAGCCCCAGCATTTT	CSASTGDDQPQHF
TRBJ1-2	many	TRBV24-1	TRBD1	TGTGCCACCAGTTCTCCGGGACAGGGGTATGGCTACACCTTC	CATSSPGQGYGYTF